This TCR beta chain was recovered during a study of blood T cell repertoires in COVID-19. In the study overall: COVID-19 samples from acute and convalescent phases originated in the United States, Italy and Spain. Sample material is recorded as cDNA or gDNA derived from T cells, B-cell-depleted T cells, or PBMCs.

Original processing notes: The assay estimated nucleated cells by amplifying reference gene primers. Method: immunoSEQ multiplex PCR; TCRdb's copy keeps in-frame clones and lacks some. V, J and clone size are taken as reported in that table, and D and trimming were inferred from the DNA itself. This sample has about 76,000 clones, with approximately 86% found just once. The CDR3 has 15 residues. The V and J genes are TRBV21-1 and TRBJ1-4; the D call of TRBD1 is as the table states it, not checked on the DNA. TRBV21-1 is flagged as a pseudogene. This TCR came from a human donor in a cohort sampled during active COVID-19. The specimen was peripheral blood. Written as DNA, the CDR3 is TGTGCCAGCAGCAAAGCTGGACAGGCTAATGAAAAACTGTTTTTT. This sequence encodes CASSKAGQANEKLFF.